The source of this TCR beta chain is a study of T cell changes during pregnancy in multiple sclerosis. Trimming removed 5 bases from V and 2 bases from J, with 16 bases in between. CDR1 is MNHEY and CDR2 is SMNVEV in the germline V gene (reference sequence). The CDR3 contains 15 residues. Sequencing used immunoSEQ multiplex PCR; TCRdb keeps in-frame clones, though not all of them. The table includes tens of thousands of clones, around 90% detected once. The sequence was collected from a female donor in good health, enrolled as a control in a pregnancy study. J is TRBJ2-7 and V is TRBV27, with D maybe TRBD2 (5 bases). The sequences come from peripheral blood, collected in the third trimester of pregnancy. DNA of the CDR3: TGTGCCAGCAGTCCGCTGGGAGCTCCCGCCTACGAGCAGTACTTC. It yields the protein CASSPLGAPAYEQYF.